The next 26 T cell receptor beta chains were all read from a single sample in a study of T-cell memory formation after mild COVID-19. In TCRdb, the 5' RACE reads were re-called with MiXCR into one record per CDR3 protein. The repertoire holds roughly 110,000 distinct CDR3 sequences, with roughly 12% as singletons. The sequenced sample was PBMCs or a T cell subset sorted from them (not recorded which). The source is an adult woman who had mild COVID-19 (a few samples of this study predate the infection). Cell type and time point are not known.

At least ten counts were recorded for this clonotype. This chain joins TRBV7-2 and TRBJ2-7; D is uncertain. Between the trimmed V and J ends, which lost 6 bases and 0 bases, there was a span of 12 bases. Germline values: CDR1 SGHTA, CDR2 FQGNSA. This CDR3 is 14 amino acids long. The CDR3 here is CASSPAGPSYEQYF. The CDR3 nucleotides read TGTGCCAGCAGTCCCGCCGGACCCTCCTACGAGCAGTACTTC.

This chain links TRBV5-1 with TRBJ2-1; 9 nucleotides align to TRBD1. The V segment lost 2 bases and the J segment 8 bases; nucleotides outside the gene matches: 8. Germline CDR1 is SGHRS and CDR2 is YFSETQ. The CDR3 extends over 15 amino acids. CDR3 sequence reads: CASSFRDRAGHEQFF. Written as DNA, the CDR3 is TGCGCCAGCAGCTTCCGGGACAGGGCCGGCCATGAGCAGTTCTTC.

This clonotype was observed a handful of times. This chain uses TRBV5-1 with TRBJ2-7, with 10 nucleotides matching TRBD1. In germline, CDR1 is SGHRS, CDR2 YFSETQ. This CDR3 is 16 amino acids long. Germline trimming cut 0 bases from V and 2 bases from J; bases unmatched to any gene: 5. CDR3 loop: CASSLAGDRGPYEQYF. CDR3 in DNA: TGCGCCAGCAGCTTGGCAGGGGACAGGGGACCCTACGAGCAGTACTTC.

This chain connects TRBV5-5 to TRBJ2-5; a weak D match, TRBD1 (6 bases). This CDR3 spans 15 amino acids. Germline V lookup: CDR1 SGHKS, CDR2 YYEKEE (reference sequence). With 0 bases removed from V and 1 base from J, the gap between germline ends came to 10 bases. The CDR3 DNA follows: TGTGCCAGCAGCTTGGGACAGGCGGCCCAAGAGACCCAGTACTTC. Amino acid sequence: CASSLGQAAQETQYF.

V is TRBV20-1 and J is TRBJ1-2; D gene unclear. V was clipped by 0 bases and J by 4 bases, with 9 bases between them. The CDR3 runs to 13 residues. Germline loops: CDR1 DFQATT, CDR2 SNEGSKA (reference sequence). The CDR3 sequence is CSAREILIYGYTF. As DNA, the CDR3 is TGCAGTGCTAGAGAGATCCTAATCTATGGCTACACCTTC.

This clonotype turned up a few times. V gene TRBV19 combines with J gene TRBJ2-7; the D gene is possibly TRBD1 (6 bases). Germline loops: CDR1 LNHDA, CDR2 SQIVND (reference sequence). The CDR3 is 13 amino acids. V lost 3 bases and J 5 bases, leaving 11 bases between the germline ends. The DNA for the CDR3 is TGTGCCAGTAGTATCTTAGGGGGTAACGAGCAGTACTTC. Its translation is CASSILGGNEQYF.

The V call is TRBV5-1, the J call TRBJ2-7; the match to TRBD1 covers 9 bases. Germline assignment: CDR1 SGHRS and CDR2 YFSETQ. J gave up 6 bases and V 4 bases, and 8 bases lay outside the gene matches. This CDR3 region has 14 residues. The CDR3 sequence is CASSRGTGYLEQYF. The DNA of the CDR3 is TGCGCCAGCAGCCGGGGGACAGGGTATCTCGAGCAGTACTTC.

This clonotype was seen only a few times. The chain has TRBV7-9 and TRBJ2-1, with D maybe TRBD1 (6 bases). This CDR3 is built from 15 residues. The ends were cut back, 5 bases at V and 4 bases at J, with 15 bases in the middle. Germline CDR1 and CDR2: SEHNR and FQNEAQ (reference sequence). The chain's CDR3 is CASSRSGALYNEQFF. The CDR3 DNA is TGTGCCAGCAGCCGCTCAGGGGCCCTGTACAATGAGCAGTTCTTC.

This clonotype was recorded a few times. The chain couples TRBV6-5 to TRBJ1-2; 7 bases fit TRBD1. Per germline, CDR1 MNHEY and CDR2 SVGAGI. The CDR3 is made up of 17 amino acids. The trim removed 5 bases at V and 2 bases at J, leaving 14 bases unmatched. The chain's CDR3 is CASSRLSPRGLNYGYTF. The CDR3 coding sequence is TGTGCCAGCAGTCGCCTAAGCCCAAGGGGGCTGAACTATGGCTACACCTTC.

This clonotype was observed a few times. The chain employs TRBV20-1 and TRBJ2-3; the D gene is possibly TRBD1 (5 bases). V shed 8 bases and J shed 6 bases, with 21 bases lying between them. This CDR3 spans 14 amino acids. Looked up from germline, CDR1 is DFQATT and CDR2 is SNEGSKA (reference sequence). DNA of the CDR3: TGCAGTACGACAGACGACGTCAGGGTGGATACGCAGTATTTT. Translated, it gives CSTTDDVRVDTQYF.

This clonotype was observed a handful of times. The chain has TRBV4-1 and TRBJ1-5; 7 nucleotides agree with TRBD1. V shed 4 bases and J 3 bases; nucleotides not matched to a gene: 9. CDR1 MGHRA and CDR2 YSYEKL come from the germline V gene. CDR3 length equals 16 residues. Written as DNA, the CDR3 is TGCGCCAGCAGCCCAGCTGACAGGGTTGACAATCAGCCCCAGCATTTT. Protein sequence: CASSPADRVDNQPQHF.

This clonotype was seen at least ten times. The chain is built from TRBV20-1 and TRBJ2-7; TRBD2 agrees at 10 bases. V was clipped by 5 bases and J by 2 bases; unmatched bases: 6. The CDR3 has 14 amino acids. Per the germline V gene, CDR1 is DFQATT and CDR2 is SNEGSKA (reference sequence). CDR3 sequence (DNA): TGCAGTGCTGCCGGGACTAGCGAACCCTACGAGCAGTACTTC. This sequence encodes CSAAGTSEPYEQYF.

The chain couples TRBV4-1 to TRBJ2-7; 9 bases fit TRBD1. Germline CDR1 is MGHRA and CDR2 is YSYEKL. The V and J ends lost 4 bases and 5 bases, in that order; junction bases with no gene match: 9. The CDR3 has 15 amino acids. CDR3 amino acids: CASSRVGQGLDEQYF. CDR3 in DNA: TGCGCCAGCAGCCGAGTCGGACAGGGGCTTGACGAGCAGTACTTC.

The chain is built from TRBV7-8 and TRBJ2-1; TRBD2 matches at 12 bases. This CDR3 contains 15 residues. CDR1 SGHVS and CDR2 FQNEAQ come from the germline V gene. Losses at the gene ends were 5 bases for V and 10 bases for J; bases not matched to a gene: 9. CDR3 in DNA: TGTGCCAGCAGCACTAACCCTGGACTAGCGGGAGAGCAGTTCTTC. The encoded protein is CASSTNPGLAGEQFF.

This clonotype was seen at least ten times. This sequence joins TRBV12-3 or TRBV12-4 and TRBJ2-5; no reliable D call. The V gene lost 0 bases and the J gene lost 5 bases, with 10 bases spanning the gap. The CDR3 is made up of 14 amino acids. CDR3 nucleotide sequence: TGTGCCAGCAGTTTAGCACTAAAGTGGGAGACCCAGTACTTC. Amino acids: CASSLALKWETQYF.

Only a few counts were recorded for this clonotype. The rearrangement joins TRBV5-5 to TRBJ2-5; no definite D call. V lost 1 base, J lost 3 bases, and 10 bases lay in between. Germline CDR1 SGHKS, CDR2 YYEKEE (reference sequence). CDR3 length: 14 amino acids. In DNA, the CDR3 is TGTGCCAGCAGCTTGCACAGAGACAAAGAGACCCAGTACTTC. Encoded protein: CASSLHRDKETQYF.

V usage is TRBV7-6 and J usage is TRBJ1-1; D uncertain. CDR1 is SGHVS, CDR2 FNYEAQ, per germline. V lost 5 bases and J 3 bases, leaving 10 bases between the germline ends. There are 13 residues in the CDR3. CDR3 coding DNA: TGTGCCAGCAGCCAAGGAGAATACACTGAAGCTTTCTTT. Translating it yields CASSQGEYTEAFF.

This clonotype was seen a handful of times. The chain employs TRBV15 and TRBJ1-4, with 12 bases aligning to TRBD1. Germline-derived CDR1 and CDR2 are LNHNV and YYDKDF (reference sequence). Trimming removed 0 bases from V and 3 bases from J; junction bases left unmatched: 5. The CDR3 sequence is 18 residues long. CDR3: CATSRDRGQGAANEKLFF. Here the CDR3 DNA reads TGTGCCACCAGCAGAGATCGGGGACAGGGGGCAGCTAATGAAAAACTGTTTTTT.

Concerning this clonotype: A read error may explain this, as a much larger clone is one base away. CDR3 bases: TGCGACAGCAGCCAAGACCGCGCGGGAGTTACAGATACGCAGTATTTT. This encodes CDSSQDRAGVTDTQYF. This chain links TRBV4-3 with TRBJ2-3, with 7 bases matching TRBD2. Germline values: CDR1 LGHNA, CDR2 YSLEER. The CDR3 sequence is 16 residues long.

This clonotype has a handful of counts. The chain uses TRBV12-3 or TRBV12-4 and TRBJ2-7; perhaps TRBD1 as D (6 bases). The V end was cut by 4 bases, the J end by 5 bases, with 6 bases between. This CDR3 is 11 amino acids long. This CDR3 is CASSWTDEQYF. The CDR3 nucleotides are TGTGCCAGCAGTTGGACAGACGAGCAGTACTTC.

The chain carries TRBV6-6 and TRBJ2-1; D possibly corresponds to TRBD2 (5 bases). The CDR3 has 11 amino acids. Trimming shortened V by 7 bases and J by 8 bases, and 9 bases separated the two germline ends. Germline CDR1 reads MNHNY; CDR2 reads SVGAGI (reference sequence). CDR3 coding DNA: TGTGCCAGCACCTACGGGGATGAGCAGTTCTTC. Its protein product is CASTYGDEQFF.

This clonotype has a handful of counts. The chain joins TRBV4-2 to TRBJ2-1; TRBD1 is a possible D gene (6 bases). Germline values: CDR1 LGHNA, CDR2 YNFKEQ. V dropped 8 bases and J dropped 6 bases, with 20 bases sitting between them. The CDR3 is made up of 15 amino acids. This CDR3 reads CASRSPQGSGNEQFF. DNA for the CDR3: TGTGCCAGCCGCTCCCCACAGGGTTCCGGCAATGAGCAGTTCTTC.

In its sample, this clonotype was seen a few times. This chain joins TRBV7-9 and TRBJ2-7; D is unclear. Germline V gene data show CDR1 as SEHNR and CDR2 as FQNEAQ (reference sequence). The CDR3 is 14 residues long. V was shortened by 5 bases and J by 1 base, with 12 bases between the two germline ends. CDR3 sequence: CASSRPQRSYEQYF. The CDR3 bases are TGTGCCAGCAGCCGACCGCAGAGATCCTACGAGCAGTACTTC.

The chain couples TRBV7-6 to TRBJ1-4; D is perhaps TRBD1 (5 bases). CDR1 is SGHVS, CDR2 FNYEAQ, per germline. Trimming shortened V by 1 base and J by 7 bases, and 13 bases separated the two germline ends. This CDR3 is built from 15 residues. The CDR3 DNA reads TGTGCCAGCAGCTTAGGCAGGGCCTCGGGTGAAAAACTGTTTTTT. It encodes CASSLGRASGEKLFF.

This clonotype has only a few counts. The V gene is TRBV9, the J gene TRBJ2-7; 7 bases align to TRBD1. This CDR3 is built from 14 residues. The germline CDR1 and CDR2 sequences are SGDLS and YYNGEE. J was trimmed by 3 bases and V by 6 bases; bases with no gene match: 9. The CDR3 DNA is TGTGCCAGCACACCTTCGGGGACAGACTACGAGCAGTACTTC. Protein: CASTPSGTDYEQYF.

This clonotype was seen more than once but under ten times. The CDR3 reads CASSQVGRGEAFF. In nucleotides, the CDR3 is TGTGCCAGCAGCCAAGTCGGACGTGGGGAAGCTTTCTTT. The V gene is TRBV14, the J gene TRBJ1-1; D is undetermined. The CDR3 is 13 residues long. V was pared by 1 base and J by 8 bases, with 11 bases between. Germline V lookup: CDR1 SGHDN, CDR2 FVKESK.